Each of the 10 T cell receptor beta chains below was sequenced from the same sample in a study of CD8 T cells in Susac syndrome. Random hexamers were used to reverse transcribe 0.5 to 1 ug of RNA. In TCRdb, the immunoSEQ multiplex PCR reads were re-called with MiXCR into one record per CDR3 protein. The top ten clones hold around 0.12% of a sample with a few hundred thousand distinct CDR3 sequences, 75% to 90% of them seen once. Sequences were obtained from CD8+ T cells from PBMCs. All receptors come from a human donor with multiple sclerosis.

The CDR3 reads CAIRGGESGELFF. The CDR3 DNA sequence: TGTGCCATCAGGGGAGGGGAGTCCGGGGAGCTGTTTTTT. The chain uses TRBV10-3 and TRBJ2-2, with TRBD2 matching over 7 bases. This CDR3 comprises 13 residues. Looked up from germline, CDR1 is ENHRY and CDR2 is SYGVKD. V shed 6 bases, J shed 6 bases, and the junction held 4 bases outside the gene matches.

V gene TRBV5-4 combines with J gene TRBJ2-5; tentative D call: TRBD2 (7 bases). With 2 bases removed from V and 4 bases from J, the gap between germline ends came to 15 bases. Germline V gene data show CDR1 as SGHNT and CDR2 as YYREEE (reference sequence). The CDR3 consists of 15 residues. In DNA, the CDR3 is TGTGCCAGCAGCTTAAGGCCGGGGGGCGCAGAGACCCAGTACTTC. Amino acids: CASSLRPGGAETQYF.

The rearrangement uses TRBV7-8 and TRBJ2-2; 9 nucleotides match TRBD2. Germline V CDR1 and CDR2: SGHVS, FQNEAQ. Trimming cost V 11 bases and J 17 bases; bases outside gene matches: 21. CDR3 length: 14 residues. The DNA for the CDR3 is TGTGCCTCAGGCGGCGGGGGGGAAACCGGGGAGCACTTTTTT. It specifies CASGGGGETGEHFF.

The CDR3 DNA is TGTGCCACCAGCGAAACGCCGGGACAGGAGGCCGAAAAACTGTTTTTT. This translates into CATSETPGQEAEKLFF. The rearrangement uses TRBV15 and TRBJ1-4, with 8 bases matching TRBD1. Looked up from germline, CDR1 is LNHNV and CDR2 is YYDKDF (reference sequence). Trimming removed 5 bases from V and 8 bases from J; junction bases left unmatched: 13. The CDR3 covers 16 residues.

This clonotype has just a few counts. The V call is TRBV5-1, the J call TRBJ2-1, with 9 bases lining up with TRBD1. V lost 4 bases, J lost 0 bases, and 5 bases stayed unmatched. CDR1 and CDR2 from the germline V gene are SGHRS and YFSETQ. The CDR3 totals 16 residues. CDR3 in amino acids: CASSGGTGISYNEQFF. CDR3 DNA: TGCGCCAGCAGCGGGGGGACAGGGATCTCCTACAATGAGCAGTTCTTC.

The chain is built from TRBV20-1 and TRBJ2-2; D not certain. The CDR3 loop spans 16 amino acids. V was pared by 5 bases and J by 0 bases, with 16 bases between. Germline CDR1 reads DFQATT; CDR2 reads SNEGSKA (reference sequence). The CDR3 protein is CSAPFFGPANTGELFF. In nucleotides, the CDR3 is TGCAGTGCTCCTTTCTTCGGACCAGCGAACACCGGGGAGCTGTTTTTT.

This clonotype was counted once. The rearrangement uses TRBV5-4 and TRBJ2-1; tentatively, D is TRBD1 (5 bases). The CDR3 spans 16 residues. V was shortened by 3 bases and J by 2 bases, with 15 bases between the two germline ends. Germline assignment: CDR1 SGHNT and CDR2 YYREEE (reference sequence). As DNA, the CDR3 is TGTGCCAGCAGCTCCCTGGACAACACAGCCTACAATGAGCAGTTCTTC. Translation: CASSSLDNTAYNEQFF.

The genes are TRBV7-9 and TRBJ2-7; D is perhaps TRBD1 (6 bases). This CDR3 has 15 amino acids. The V end was cut by 3 bases, the J end by 3 bases, with 15 bases between. Germline assignment: CDR1 SEHNR and CDR2 FQNEAQ (reference sequence). The DNA for the CDR3 is TGTGCCAGCAGCTTGACAACAGGGATAGTCTACGAGCAGTACTTC. It codes for CASSLTTGIVYEQYF.

The chain employs TRBV12-3 or TRBV12-4 and TRBJ1-1; the D gene is possibly TRBD1 (5 bases). This CDR3 is built from 13 residues. Trimming removed 5 bases from V and 6 bases from J, with 13 bases in between. CDR3: CASSPFVGAEAFF. The CDR3 nucleotides are TGTGCCAGCAGTCCGTTTGTGGGGGCTGAAGCTTTCTTT.

J is TRBJ1-2 and V is TRBV15; D not resolved. Germline CDR1 reads LNHNV; CDR2 reads YYDKDF (reference sequence). This CDR3 is 15 amino acids long. V was shortened by 0 bases and J by 5 bases, with 13 bases between the two germline ends. This chain's CDR3 is CATSRDPQPPYGYTF. The CDR3 nucleotides read TGTGCCACCAGCAGAGACCCCCAGCCCCCATATGGCTACACCTTC.